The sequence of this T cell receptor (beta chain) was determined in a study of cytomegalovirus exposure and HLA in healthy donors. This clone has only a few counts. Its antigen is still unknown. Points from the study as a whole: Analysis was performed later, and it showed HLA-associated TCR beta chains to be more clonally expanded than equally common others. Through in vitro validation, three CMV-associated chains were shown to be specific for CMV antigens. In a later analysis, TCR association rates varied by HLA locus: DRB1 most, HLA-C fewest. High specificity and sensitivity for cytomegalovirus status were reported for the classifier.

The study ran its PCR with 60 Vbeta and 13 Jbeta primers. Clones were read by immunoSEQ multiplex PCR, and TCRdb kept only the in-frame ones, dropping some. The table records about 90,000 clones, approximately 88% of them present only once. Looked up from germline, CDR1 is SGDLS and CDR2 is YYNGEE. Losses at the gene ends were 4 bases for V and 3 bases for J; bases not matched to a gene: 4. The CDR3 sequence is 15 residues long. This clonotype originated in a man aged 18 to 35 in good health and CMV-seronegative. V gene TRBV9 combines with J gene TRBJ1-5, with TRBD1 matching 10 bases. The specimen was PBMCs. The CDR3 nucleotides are TGTGCCAGCAGCAAAGGGACAGGGGACAATCAGCCCCAGCATTTT. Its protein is CASSKGTGDNQPQHF.